This TCR beta chain emerged from a study of control samples from healthy donors and cancer patients. The table came from immunoSEQ multiplex PCR; TCRdb's copy has only in-frame clones and leaves some out. The data show 130,000 to 150,000 clones, about nine tenths seen once. With 2 bases removed from V and 0 bases from J, the gap between germline ends came to 20 bases. Germline V gene lookup returns CDR1 SGDLS and CDR2 YYNGEE. This CDR3 region has 18 residues. The sample comprised blood. This chain uses TRBV9 with TRBJ1-1; D may be TRBD1 (5 bases). This clonotype was obtained from a man aged 30-40 years in good health. DNA of the CDR3: TGTGCCAGCAGCGTCGGGGCCACCTCCCGAATACTGAACACTGAAGCTTTCTTT. Translated: CASSVGATSRILNTEAFF. The whole variable domain, remainder taken from reference TRBV9 and TRBJ1-1, is DSGVTQTPKHLITATGQRVTLRCSPRSGDLSVYWYQQSLDQGLQFLIQYYNGEERAKGNILERFSAQQFPDLHSELNLSSLELGDSALYFCASSVGATSRILNTEAFFGQGTRLTVV.